The clone carrying this T cell receptor (beta chain) showed up many times. The antigen remains undetermined. From RNA transcripts, TCR beta CDR3 regions were amplified. RT-PCR in the first round (using the HTBI primer set) targeted the TCR CDR3. From the multiplex PCR reads, TCRdb called clonotypes with MiXCR, one entry per CDR3 protein. The repertoire holds roughly 710,000 distinct CDR3 sequences, with about a third as singletons. These data are taken from a study of T cells in Graves' hyperthyroidism and ophthalmopathy. Germline CDR1 is SQVTM and CDR2 is ANQGSEA. CDR3 length: 13 residues. Trimming stripped 7 bases from V and 3 bases from J, with 16 bases between. Whole-study findings and limits: A 13 V-J model separated ophthalmopathy from stable hyperthyroidism. Among clonotypes expanded in thyroid above 0.001, most were also found in blood.

The sequenced sample was blood. This receptor was taken from a woman in her forties with Graves' hyperthyroidism. The V gene is TRBV29-1, the J gene TRBJ2-7; maybe TRBD2 (6 bases). CDR3 residues: CSARRGAGYEQYF. CDR3 sequence (DNA): TGCAGCGCCCGGCGGGGAGCTGGCTACGAGCAGTACTTC.